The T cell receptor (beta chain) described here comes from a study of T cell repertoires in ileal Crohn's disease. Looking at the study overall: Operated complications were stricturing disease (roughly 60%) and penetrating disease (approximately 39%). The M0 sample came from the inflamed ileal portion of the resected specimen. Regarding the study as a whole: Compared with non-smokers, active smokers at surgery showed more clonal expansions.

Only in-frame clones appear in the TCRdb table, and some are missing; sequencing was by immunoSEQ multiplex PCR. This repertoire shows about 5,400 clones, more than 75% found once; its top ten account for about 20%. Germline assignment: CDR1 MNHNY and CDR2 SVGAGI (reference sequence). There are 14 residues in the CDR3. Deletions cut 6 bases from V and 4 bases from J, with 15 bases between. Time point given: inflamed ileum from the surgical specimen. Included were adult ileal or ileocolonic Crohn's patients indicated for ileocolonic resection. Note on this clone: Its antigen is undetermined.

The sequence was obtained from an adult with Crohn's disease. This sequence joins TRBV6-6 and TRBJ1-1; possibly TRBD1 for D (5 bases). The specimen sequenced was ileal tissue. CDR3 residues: CASRTPGGSTEAFF. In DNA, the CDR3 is TGTGCCAGCAGAACACCCGGGGGGAGCACTGAAGCTTTCTTT.